The 19 T cell receptor beta chains below come from one sample, sequenced in a study of post-analysis software for immune sequencing data. Antigens for these TCRs are unknown. Whole-study results and caveats: Among roughly 5 TRBV segments more frequent in patients than controls were TRBV5-6, TRBV5-1 and TRBV20-1.

Unique molecular identifiers were present in the TCR beta cDNA libraries. Using its own MiXCR run on the PCR reads, TCRdb lists one record per CDR3 protein. The sample lists fewer than 700,000 distinct CDR3 sequences, roughly two fifths seen once, with more than 1.5% in the top ten. The sequenced sample was blood. The receptor source for this set is a girl aged 5-17 years with multiple sclerosis.

J is TRBJ1-4 and V is TRBV20-1; a weak D match, TRBD1 (5 bases). The CDR3 consists of 15 residues. Germline values: CDR1 DFQATT, CDR2 SNEGSKA (reference sequence). V was clipped by 1 base and J by 2 bases, with 11 bases between them. DNA of the CDR3: TGCAGTGCTAGAGTCGGGACGTCTACTAATGAAAAACTGTTTTTT. Translating it yields CSARVGTSTNEKLFF.

The chain links TRBV6-8 to TRBJ1-1, with D unresolved. This CDR3 has 12 amino acids. Trimming removed 9 bases at V and 1 base at J, with 9 bases between. Germline V CDR1 and CDR2: MNHGY, SAAAGT. CDR3 amino acids: CASLEGNTEAFF. The CDR3 DNA is TGTGCCAGTTTGGAGGGGAACACTGAAGCTTTCTTT.

The chain links TRBV10-3 to TRBJ2-7, with TRBD1 as a possible D gene (5 bases). This CDR3 is 12 amino acids long. CDR1 and CDR2 from the germline V gene are ENHRY and SYGVKD. The V end was cut by 6 bases, the J end by 0 bases, with 6 bases between. CDR3 protein: CAIRDNSYEQYF. CDR3 bases: TGTGCCATCAGGGACAACTCCTACGAGCAGTACTTC.

This clonotype was detected a few times. This chain uses TRBV12-3 or TRBV12-4 with TRBJ1-2; no clear D gene. V was cut by 1 base and J by 7 bases, with 13 bases left in between. CDR3 length equals 14 residues. The CDR3 nucleotides are TGTGCCAGCAGTTTAGTCCCGGAGGCGGCTGGCTACACCTTC. Its translation: CASSLVPEAAGYTF.

The V and J genes are TRBV5-1 and TRBJ1-1, with D unclear. The V end was cut by 5 bases, the J end by 3 bases, with 5 bases between. The germline V gene encodes CDR1 SGHRS and CDR2 YFSETQ. This CDR3 comprises 11 residues. The CDR3 loop is CASRTHTEAFF. DNA for the CDR3: TGCGCCAGCAGAACCCACACTGAAGCTTTCTTT.

V is TRBV11-2 and J is TRBJ1-4; TRBD1 aligns across 7 bases. The CDR3 is 15 amino acids. With 5 bases clipped from V and 0 bases from J, the junction kept 3 bases outside the gene matches. The germline gives CDR1 SGHAT, CDR2 FQNNGV. CDR3 amino acids: CASSVGQATNEKLFF. CDR3 DNA sequence: TGTGCCAGCAGCGTCGGACAGGCAACTAATGAAAAACTGTTTTTT.

This sequence joins TRBV27 and TRBJ2-4; D may be TRBD2 (6 bases). V lost 2 bases to trimming and J lost 13 bases, with 15 bases between them. Germline V CDR1 and CDR2: MNHEY, SMNVEV (reference sequence). This CDR3 contains 13 residues. The CDR3 loop is CASSLPPIREQYF. For the CDR3, the DNA is TGTGCCAGCAGTTTACCCCCAATACGGGAGCAGTACTTC.

The gene calls are TRBV4-1 and TRBJ2-3; 7 bases fit TRBD2. The J segment lost 7 bases and the V segment lost 4 bases, leaving 8 bases of the junction unmatched. The CDR3 contains 14 residues. The germline V gene has CDR1 MGHRA and CDR2 YSYEKL. Here the CDR3 DNA reads TGCGCCAGCAGCCCTTATAGCGGGCACAATACGCAGTATTTT. This gives the protein CASSPYSGHNTQYF.

Concerning this clonotype: An end of the junction does not agree with germline; a read error may underlie this. This chain links TRBV12-3 or TRBV12-4 with TRBJ2-1; no firm D call. The CDR3 sequence is 14 residues long. The CDR3 region has the DNA TGTGCCAGCAGTCCCTTTCGAGCCCCCAATAAGCAGTTCTTC. This codes for CASSPFRAPNKQFF.

This clonotype was seen a few times. CDR3 nucleotide sequence: TGCAGTGCTAGAGAAAGGAGCGGGGGGCTGAAAAACATTCAGTACTTC. Protein: CSARERSGGLKNIQYF. The V call is TRBV20-1, the J call TRBJ2-4; 9 bases map to TRBD2. CDR3 length equals 16 residues. The germline CDR1 and CDR2 sequences are DFQATT and SNEGSKA (reference sequence). V lost 0 bases to trimming and J lost 4 bases; unmatched junction nucleotides: 7.

The V and J genes are TRBV5-1 and TRBJ2-5; D gene ambiguous. In germline, CDR1 is SGHRS, CDR2 YFSETQ. CDR3 length equals 14 residues. V was shortened by 2 bases and J by 1 base, with 9 bases between the two germline ends. The CDR3 DNA reads TGCGCCAGCAGCTTACAGTCACCCCAAGAGACCCAGTACTTC. Protein product: CASSLQSPQETQYF.

J is TRBJ2-1 and V is TRBV3-1; 13 bases align to TRBD2. Germline V gives CDR1 LGHDT, CDR2 YNNKEL (reference sequence). The CDR3 is 18 amino acids. V was clipped by 2 bases and J by 8 bases; unmatched bases: 12. As DNA, the CDR3 is TGTGCCAGCAGCCAACCTCTCGGCCGGACTAGCGGGAGCTATGAGCAGTTCTTC. It is translated as CASSQPLGRTSGSYEQFF.

The rearrangement uses TRBV27 and TRBJ1-1; TRBD1 matches 8 bases. The V segment lost 8 bases and the J segment 5 bases; nucleotides outside the gene matches: 10. The germline V gene has CDR1 MNHEY and CDR2 SMNVEV (reference sequence). This CDR3 spans 14 amino acids. The DNA of the CDR3 is TGTGCCAGCTCAATTACAGGGGGTAGAACTGAAGCTTTCTTT. Residues: CASSITGGRTEAFF.

The genes are TRBV28 and TRBJ2-7; 7 bases agree with TRBD2. This CDR3 region has 14 residues. Germline CDR1 and CDR2: MDHEN and SYDVKM. V was pared by 4 bases and J by 4 bases, with 7 bases of the junction left unmatched. For the CDR3, the DNA is TGTGCCAGCAGTTCCACTAGGGGAGGGTACGAGCAGTACTTC. This translates into CASSSTRGGYEQYF.

This sequence joins TRBV20-1 and TRBJ2-7; TRBD2 aligns across 12 bases. There are 16 residues in the CDR3. Per the germline V gene, CDR1 is DFQATT and CDR2 is SNEGSKA (reference sequence). V trimming: 6 bases; J trimming: 6 bases; junction bases outside the gene matches: 15. The CDR3 loop is CSATQRGGLAGGEQYF. The DNA for the CDR3 is TGCAGTGCCACCCAAAGGGGGGGACTAGCGGGTGGCGAGCAGTACTTC.

This clonotype was counted between two and nine times. The rearrangement joins TRBV29-1 to TRBJ2-7; TRBD1 aligns across 7 bases. The trim removed 3 bases at V and 3 bases at J, leaving 2 bases unmatched. The CDR3 runs 12 residues. The germline CDR1 and CDR2 sequences are SQVTM and ANQGSEA. The CDR3 is CSVEAGGYEQYF. CDR3 sequence (DNA): TGCAGCGTTGAGGCAGGGGGCTACGAGCAGTACTTC.

The V and J genes are TRBV5-6 and TRBJ1-1; unclear D gene. This CDR3 has 14 amino acids. Per germline, CDR1 SGHDT and CDR2 YYEEEE. Trimming stripped 4 bases from V and 4 bases from J, with 14 bases between. In DNA, the CDR3 is TGTGCCAGCAGCGTTATCGGGGAGACCACTGAAGCTTTCTTT. It is translated as CASSVIGETTEAFF.

The genes are TRBV12-3 or TRBV12-4 and TRBJ2-3; 7 positions agree with TRBD1. The CDR3 spans 16 residues. V was pared by 4 bases and J by 4 bases, with 11 bases of the junction left unmatched. The CDR3 loop reads CASSSPRDSASDTQYF. In nucleotides, the CDR3 is TGTGCCAGCAGTTCTCCCCGGGACAGCGCCTCAGATACGCAGTATTTT.

This clonotype was observed a few times. The chain combines TRBV7-9 with TRBJ2-1; TRBD1 is a possible D gene (5 bases). Trimming took off 4 bases at V and 8 bases at J, with 18 bases between the two ends. Germline V gene sequence: CDR1 SEHNR, CDR2 FQNEAQ (reference sequence). The CDR3 covers 15 residues. The CDR3 bases are TGTGCCAGCAGCTCCCTTGACAGAAATTGGTATGAGCAGTTCTTC. Encoded protein: CASSSLDRNWYEQFF.